This TCR beta chain was obtained from a study of circulating and synovial CD4+ cells in juvenile arthritis. Per germline, CDR1 MDHEN and CDR2 SYDVKM. The CDR3 covers 19 residues. V gave up 5 bases and J gave up 4 bases; unmatched junction bases: 21. Sequencing was performed with immunoSEQ multiplex PCR; in TCRdb, only in-frame clones are kept and a portion is missing. The sample has roughly 1,500 clones, around 96% seen once. This receptor was taken from a human donor with juvenile idiopathic arthritis. This rearrangement joins TRBV28 to TRBJ1-2; 8 nucleotides agree with TRBD1. The sample consisted of CD4+ T cells from synovial fluid. The CDR3 here is CASSPQGGPVGEMVYGYTF. The CDR3 DNA reads TGTGCCAGCAGTCCACAGGGGGGCCCTGTAGGAGAGATGGTCTATGGCTACACCTTC.